The 3 T cell receptor beta chains reported below all come from one sample, sequenced in a study of immune heterogeneity within non-small cell lung tumors. Bulk tumor genomic DNA, 500 to 650 ng per sample, was the template. Several biopsies were spaced far apart within each primary tumor and obtained as surgery took place. Patients went through curative surgery, and their non-small cell lung cancer was untreated and newly diagnosed. Using 32 V and 13 J primers, multiplex PCR amplified TCR beta CDR3. TCRdb analysed the multiplex PCR reads with MiXCR anew, one entry per CDR3 protein. Among roughly 14,000 distinct CDR3 sequences, under 30% were seen once, and the ten largest hold around 5.2%. Material for sequencing was lung tumor tissue. The receptors were gathered from a man between 40 and 49 years old with non-small cell lung cancer.

Relative to its sample, this clonotype is medium-sized. The chain recombines TRBV11-3 with TRBJ2-7; perhaps D is TRBD1 or TRBD2 (6 bases each). The germline gives CDR1 SGHNT, CDR2 YENEEA. V was shortened by 8 bases and J by 2 bases, with 19 bases between the two germline ends. The CDR3 is made up of 15 amino acids. In nucleotides, the CDR3 is TGTGCCAGCCACCTTGGGGGCGGGGAGACCTACGAGCAGTACTTC. Translated, it gives CASHLGGGETYEQYF.

By proportion, this clonotype is medium-sized. The chain links TRBV19 to TRBJ2-7, with D possibly being TRBD1 (5 bases). This CDR3 has 18 amino acids. The ends were cut back, 6 bases at V and 0 bases at J, with 24 bases in the middle. Germline-derived CDR1 and CDR2 are LNHDA and SQIVND (reference sequence). CDR3 nucleotides: TGTGCCAGTAGAAACCGTGGGGCAGGGTCAACGTCCTCCTACGAGCAGTACTTC. This gives the protein CASRNRGAGSTSSYEQYF. Full variable domain (outside the CDR3, taken from reference TRBV19 and TRBJ2-7): DGGITQSPKYLFRKEGQNVTLSCEQNLNHDAMYWYRQDPGQGLRLIYYSQIVNDFQKGDIAEGYSVSREKKESFPLTVTSAQKNPTAFYLCASRNRGAGSTSSYEQYFGPGTRLTVT.

The table lists this clonotype with a count of one. This may stem from a read error, because a much larger clone lies one nucleotide away. The V and J genes are TRBV10-2 and TRBJ2-5; 11 nucleotides match TRBD2. Germline V lookup: CDR1 WSHSY, CDR2 SAAADI. The CDR3 spans 14 residues. The CDR3 DNA reads as TGCGCCAGCAGAAAACTAGCGGGAGAAGAGGCCCAGTACTTC. Amino acid sequence: CASRKLAGEEAQYF.